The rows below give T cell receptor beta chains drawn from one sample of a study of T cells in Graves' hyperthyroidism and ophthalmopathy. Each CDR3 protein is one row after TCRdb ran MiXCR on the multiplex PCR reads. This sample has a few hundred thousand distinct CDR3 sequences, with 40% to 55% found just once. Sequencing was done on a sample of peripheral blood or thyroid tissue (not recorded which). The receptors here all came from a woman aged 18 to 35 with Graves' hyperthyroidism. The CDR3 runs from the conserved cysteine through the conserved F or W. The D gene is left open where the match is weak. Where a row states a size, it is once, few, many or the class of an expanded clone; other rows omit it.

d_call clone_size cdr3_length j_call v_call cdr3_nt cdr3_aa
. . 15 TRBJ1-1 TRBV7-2 TGTGCCAGCAGCTTAGGCTACGGGGGTGGCACTGAAGCTTTCTTT CASSLGYGGGTEAFF
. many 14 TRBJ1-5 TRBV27 TGTGCCAGCAGTTCTCCAGGGGGCAATCAGCCCCAGCATTTT CASSSPGGNQPQHF
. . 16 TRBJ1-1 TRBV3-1 TGTGCCAGCAGCCAAGCGTACGGAGCTTTGAACACTGAAGCTTTCTTT CASSQAYGALNTEAFF
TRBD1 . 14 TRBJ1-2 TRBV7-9 TGTGCCAGCAGCGCTGGGACAGGGGCTTTTGCCTACACCTTC CASSAGTGAFAYTF
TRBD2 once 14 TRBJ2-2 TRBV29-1 TGCAGCAGAACAGGTAGCGGGAGAGCCGGGGAGCTGTTTTTT CSRTGSGRAGELFF
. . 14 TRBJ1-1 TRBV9 TGTGCCAGCAGCGTAGGAGGGCAGAACACTGAAGCTTTCTTT CASSVGGQNTEAFF
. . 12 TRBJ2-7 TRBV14 TGTGCCAGCAGCCAAGACCGGACCGAGCAGTACTTC CASSQDRTEQYF
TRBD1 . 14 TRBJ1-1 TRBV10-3 TGTGCCATCGGAACAGGGGGGGGCAACACTGAAGCTTTCTTT CAIGTGGGNTEAFF
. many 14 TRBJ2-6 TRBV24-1 TGTGCCACCAGTGATTTGGCTGGGGCCAACGTCCTGACTTTC CATSDLAGANVLTF
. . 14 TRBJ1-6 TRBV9 TGTGCCAGCAGCTCAGGGGTTTACAGTTCACCCCTCCACTTT CASSSGVYSSPLHF
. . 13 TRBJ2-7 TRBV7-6 TGTGCCAGCAGCTCTGGACCCGTCTACGAGCAGTACTTC CASSSGPVYEQYF
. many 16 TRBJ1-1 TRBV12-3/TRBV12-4 TGTGCCAGCAGTCCCAGGGTCACTGGTATGAACACTGAAGCTTTCTTT CASSPRVTGMNTEAFF
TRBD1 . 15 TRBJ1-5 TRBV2 TGTGCCAGTTCACAAGCGGACAGGGGTGTCCAGCCCCAGCATTTT CASSQADRGVQPQHF
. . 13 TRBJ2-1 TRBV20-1 TGCAGTGCTAGCGATGGGGCCGGCAATGAGCAGTTCTTC CSASDGAGNEQFF
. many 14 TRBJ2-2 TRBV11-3 TGTGCCAGCAGCACGGAGGGGATCACCGGGGAGCTGTTTTTT CASSTEGITGELFF
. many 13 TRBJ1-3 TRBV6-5 TGTGCCAGCAGGGAGAGCTCTGGAAACACCATATATTTT CASRESSGNTIYF
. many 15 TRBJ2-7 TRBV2 TGTGCCAGCAGTGATGGACACCCACTTTCCTACGAGCAGTACTTC CASSDGHPLSYEQYF
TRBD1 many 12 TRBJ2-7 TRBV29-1 TGCAGCGCCCTGGGACAGGCCTACGAGCAGTACTTC CSALGQAYEQYF
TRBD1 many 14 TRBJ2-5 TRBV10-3 TGTGCCATCGCTCCGGGACAGGGGAAAGAGACCCAGTACTTC CAIAPGQGKETQYF
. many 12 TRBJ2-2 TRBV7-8 TGTGCCAGCAGCGTAGGGGGGAGGGAGCTGTTTTTT CASSVGGRELFF
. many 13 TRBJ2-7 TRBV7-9 TGTGCCAGCAGGGGGACACTCTCCTACGAGCAGTACTTC CASRGTLSYEQYF
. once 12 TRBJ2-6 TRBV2 TGTGCCAGCAAACAGGGGGCCAACGTCCTGACTTTC CASKQGANVLTF
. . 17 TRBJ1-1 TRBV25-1 TGTGCTAGTCATTTCGTGGGGCAGGGGTATCGAGGCACTGAAGCTTTCTTT CASHFVGQGYRGTEAFF
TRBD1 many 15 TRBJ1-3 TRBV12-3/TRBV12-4 TGTGCCAGCAGTTTGACAGGGGGCTTTGGAAACACCATATATTTT CASSLTGGFGNTIYF
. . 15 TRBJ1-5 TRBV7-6 TGTGCCAGCAGCTCTGGGAGGGAGGGCAATCAGCCCCAGCATTTT CASSSGREGNQPQHF
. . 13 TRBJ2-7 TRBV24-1 TGTGCCAGCAATCCGAGACTAGATCCCGAGCAGTACTTC CASNPRLDPEQYF
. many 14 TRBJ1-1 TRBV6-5 TGTGCCAGCAGTGAGGACAGTGGGGACACTGAAGCTTTCTTT CASSEDSGDTEAFF
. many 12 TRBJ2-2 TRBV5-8 TGTGCCAGCAGCTTGGTCAACGGGGAGCTGTTTTTT CASSLVNGELFF
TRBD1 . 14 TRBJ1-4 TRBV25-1 TGTGCCAGCACGGGACAGGGAACTAATGAAAAACTGTTTTTT CASTGQGTNEKLFF
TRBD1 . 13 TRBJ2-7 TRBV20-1 TGCAGCCCCCGGGACAGGGGACTACTCGAGCAGTACTTC CSPRDRGLLEQYF
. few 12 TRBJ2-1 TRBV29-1 TGCAGCGTTGAATTGGAGGGGGCTTTGCAGTTCTTC CSVELEGALQFF
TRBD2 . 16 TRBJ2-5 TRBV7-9 TGTGCCAGCAGCTTGCTGGCGGGAGGGTACAATGAGACCCAGTACTTC CASSLLAGGYNETQYF
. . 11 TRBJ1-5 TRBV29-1 TGCAGCGTGAGAGCGGGAGGGCTTGAGCATTTT CSVRAGGLEHF
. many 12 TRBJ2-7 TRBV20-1 TGCAGTGCTAGCGGTTGGCCCTACGAGCAGTACTTC CSASGWPYEQYF
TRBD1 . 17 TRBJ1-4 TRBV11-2 TGTGCCAGCAGCTTAGCCGCGACAGGGGCTCTTAATGAAAAACTGTTTTTT CASSLAATGALNEKLFF
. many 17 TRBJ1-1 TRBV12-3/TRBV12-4 TGTGCCAGCAGTCCCTTTGCTTTTTTGGATTCGGACACTGAAGCTTTCTTT CASSPFAFLDSDTEAFF
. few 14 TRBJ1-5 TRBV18 TGTGCCAGCTCAACGGGGGGCAACAATCAGCCCCAGCATTTT CASSTGGNNQPQHF
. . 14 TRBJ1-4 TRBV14 TGTGCCAGCAGCCAACGGGACTTCGATGAAAAACTGTTTTTT CASSQRDFDEKLFF
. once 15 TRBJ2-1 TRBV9 TGTGCCAGCAGCGTAGACCTAGCGAGAAGTAATGAGCAGTTCTTC CASSVDLARSNEQFF
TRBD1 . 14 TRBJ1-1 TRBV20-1 TGCAGTGCTAGAGACACAGGGGGCGACACTGAAGCTTTCTTT CSARDTGGDTEAFF
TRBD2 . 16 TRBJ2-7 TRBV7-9 TGTGCCAGCAGCATCGGACTAGTACTGTCCTACAATGAGCAGTACTTC CASSIGLVLSYNEQYF
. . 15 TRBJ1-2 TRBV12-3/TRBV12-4 TGTGCCAGCAGATATCTCAGGGGCACATCCTATGGCTACACCTTC CASRYLRGTSYGYTF
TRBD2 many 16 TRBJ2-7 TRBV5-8 TGTGCCAGCAGCTTGGCGGGAGGCTCCTTGTGGTACGAGCAGTACTTC CASSLAGGSLWYEQYF
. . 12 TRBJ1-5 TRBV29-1 TGCAGTGAAGTTGGGGGCGGTCAGCCCCAGCATTTT CSEVGGGQPQHF
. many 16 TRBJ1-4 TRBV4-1 TGCGCCAGCAGCCAAGTAAGACAGTTACCTAATGAAAAACTGTTTTTT CASSQVRQLPNEKLFF
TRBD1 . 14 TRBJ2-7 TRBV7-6 TGTGCCAGCAGCACCCGGGACAGGGCCCACGAGCAGTACTTC CASSTRDRAHEQYF
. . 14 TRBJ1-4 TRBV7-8 TGTGCCAGCAGCGTGAGTTTGTCCATAGAAAAACTGTTTTTT CASSVSLSIEKLFF
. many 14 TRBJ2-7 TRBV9 TGTGCCAGCAGCGTAGGGGGCAGGGGGGACGAGCAGTACTTC CASSVGGRGDEQYF
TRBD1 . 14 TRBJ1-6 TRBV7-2 TGTGCCAGCAGCAAGGGGACAGGGAACTCACCCCTCCACTTT CASSKGTGNSPLHF
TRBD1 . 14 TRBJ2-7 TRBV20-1 TGCAGTGCTAGAGACTCGGGACAGGGGTACGAGCAGTACTTC CSARDSGQGYEQYF
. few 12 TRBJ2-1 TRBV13 TGTGCCAGCAGCTTAGACATTGGTGAGCAGTTCTTC CASSLDIGEQFF
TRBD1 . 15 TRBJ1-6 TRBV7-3 TGTGCCAGCAGCGAAGGACAGGGTCGGAATTCACCCCTCCACTTT CASSEGQGRNSPLHF
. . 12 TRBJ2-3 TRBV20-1 TGCAGTGCTATTAAAGGCACAGATACGCAGTATTTT CSAIKGTDTQYF
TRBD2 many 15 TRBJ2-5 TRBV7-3 TGTGCCAGCAGCTTAACCGGGCGACTAGCCGAGACCCAGTACTTC CASSLTGRLAETQYF
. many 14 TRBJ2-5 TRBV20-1 TGCAGTGCTCGGAGGGGGACTAAACAAGAGACCCAGTACTTC CSARRGTKQETQYF
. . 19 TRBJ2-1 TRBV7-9 TGTGCCAGCAGTCTAGCCCGCCCCTCGGGAGAAAGGACCTACAATGAGCAGTTCTTC CASSLARPSGERTYNEQFF
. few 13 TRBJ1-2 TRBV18 TGTGCCAGCTCACCACTCTCAGAATATGGCTACACCTTC CASSPLSEYGYTF